This T cell receptor beta chain emerged from a study of molecular identifiers for immune sequencing clone quantification. Notes on the study in general: Reportedly, one cell's Jurkat TCR RNA was detected within 1,100,000 naive CD8 cells. Whereas naive cells kept under 1% of molecules in clones above 20 RNA copies, such clones held over 99% in effectors.

The use of previously described methods and listed TCR primers produced the bulk TCR libraries. TCRdb re-derived calls from the PCR reads in MiXCR, one entry per CDR3 protein. The table records some 96,000 distinct CDR3 sequences, roughly 26% of them present only once. This clonotype was detected many times. As yet, its antigen is unknown. The authors sorted naive CD8 T cells as CD8+CD4-CCR7+CD45RA+. V was clipped by 2 bases and J by 4 bases, with 23 bases between them. The germline gives CDR1 MNHEY, CDR2 SVGAGI. The CDR3 length is 18 residues. The chain joins TRBV6-5 to TRBJ1-1; weak D call: TRBD1 (5 bases). The receptor comes from a human donor in good health. Some libraries in this study had Jurkat cell RNA spiked in. The sequenced sample consisted of naive CD8+ T cells from blood, with Jurkat cell RNA spiked in. As to subset: FACS-sorted CD8+CD4-CCR7+CD45RA+ naive T cells. CDR3 sequence reads: CASSYTSPLWGGGTEAFF. CDR3 coding DNA: TGTGCCAGCAGTTACACGAGCCCCCTTTGGGGGGGGGGCACTGAAGCTTTCTTT.